These 20 T cell receptor beta chains originate from one sample sequenced in a study of cytomegalovirus exposure and HLA in healthy donors. PCR primers comprised 60 Vbeta and 13 Jbeta primers. Sequencing was performed with immunoSEQ multiplex PCR; in TCRdb, only in-frame clones are kept and a portion is missing. The sample lists 180,000 or so clones, about four fifths occurring once. The material sequenced was PBMCs. These receptors all stem from a man in his forties in good health and CMV-seronegative.

The chain is built from TRBV27 and TRBJ2-1; D is perhaps TRBD2 (6 bases). The V gene lost 6 bases and the J gene lost 4 bases, with 16 bases spanning the gap. This CDR3 has 15 residues. Germline-derived CDR1 and CDR2 are MNHEY and SMNVEV (reference sequence). The CDR3 sequence: CASRGRSAGYNEQFF. CDR3 sequence (DNA): TGTGCCAGCAGGGGAAGGTCTGCGGGGTACAATGAGCAGTTCTTC.

The gene calls are TRBV21-1 and TRBJ2-1; the table's D call, TRBD2, was not checked against the DNA. TRBV21-1 is flagged as a pseudogene. There are 14 residues in the CDR3. The CDR3 region is CASRGLADSNEQFF. The CDR3 nucleotides are TGTGCCAGCCGGGGACTAGCGGATAGCAATGAGCAGTTCTTC.

The gene calls are TRBV10-3 and TRBJ1-5, with 7 bases identical to TRBD1. This CDR3 spans 14 amino acids. Germline trimming cut 8 bases from V and 1 base from J; bases unmatched to any gene: 5. Germline CDR1 ENHRY, CDR2 SYGVKD. The CDR3 reads CAIGEQGSNQPQHF. CDR3 DNA: TGTGCCATCGGGGAACAGGGGAGCAATCAGCCCCAGCATTTT.

The V gene is TRBV19, the J gene TRBJ2-7; 7 bases map to TRBD1. The CDR3 sequence is 14 residues long. CDR1 and CDR2 from the germline V gene are LNHDA and SQIVND (reference sequence). Unmatched junction bases numbered 6, after V lost 5 bases and J lost 2 bases. CDR3 loop: CASSATGKAYEQYF. The CDR3 region has the DNA TGTGCCAGTAGTGCGACAGGGAAGGCCTACGAGCAGTACTTC.

V usage is TRBV28 and J usage is TRBJ2-3, with D unclear. Germline CDR1 MDHEN, CDR2 SYDVKM. This CDR3 comprises 11 residues. V lost 4 bases to trimming and J lost 4 bases, with 3 bases between them. The CDR3 DNA reads as TGTGCCAGCAGTTCGTCAGATACGCAGTATTTT. Encoded protein: CASSSSDTQYF.

The chain links TRBV5-6 to TRBJ2-7, with 11 bases that match TRBD1. From germline, CDR1 is SGHDT and CDR2 YYEEEE. J lost 4 bases, V lost 2 bases, and 5 bases had no gene match. CDR3 length equals 15 residues. The CDR3 reads CASSFYGTGGYEQYF. The CDR3 nucleotides are TGTGCCAGCAGCTTTTACGGGACAGGGGGTTACGAGCAGTACTTC.

A single count supports this clone. V usage is TRBV2 and J usage is TRBJ2-3, with D possibly matching TRBD2 (5 bases). Trimming stripped 9 bases from V and 6 bases from J, with 10 bases between. Germline loops: CDR1 SNHLY, CDR2 FYNNEI. The CDR3 covers 11 residues. The DNA for the CDR3 is TGTGCCAGTTCACGGAGGGATACGCAGTATTTT. Amino acid sequence: CASSRRDTQYF.

The chain carries TRBV5-1 and TRBJ1-2, with D possibly being TRBD1 (6 bases). Germline values: CDR1 SGHRS, CDR2 YFSETQ. V shed 2 bases and J shed 3 bases, with 11 bases lying between them. There are 14 residues in the CDR3. The CDR3 region has the DNA TGCGCCAGCAGCTTTACAGGGAGAGACTATGGCTACACCTTC. It codes for CASSFTGRDYGYTF.

The table lists this clone with a count of one. This sequence joins TRBV11-2 and TRBJ1-1; D gene unclear. Germline V gene sequence: CDR1 SGHAT, CDR2 FQNNGV. This CDR3 is 14 amino acids long. The V and J ends lost 5 bases and 1 base respectively, with 11 bases between them. The CDR3 here is CASSPQRGNTEAFF. The CDR3 region has the DNA TGTGCCAGCAGCCCCCAGCGGGGGAACACTGAAGCTTTCTTT.

In the case of this clone: Sequence at one end of the junction differs from germline and may be a read error. The chain employs TRBV6-5 and TRBJ1-5, with 11 bases lining up with TRBD1. The CDR3 is 15 amino acids. Germline CDR1 MNHEY, CDR2 SVGAGI. The CDR3 DNA reads TGTGCCAGCAGTTTCCGGACAGGGGGCAACCAGCCCCAGCATTTT. Its translation: CASSFRTGGNQPQHF.

This clone turned up a few times. The genes are TRBV5-1 and TRBJ2-7; 7 bases match TRBD2. The CDR3 runs to 15 residues. Germline assignment: CDR1 SGHRS and CDR2 YFSETQ. V lost 3 bases, J lost 0 bases, and 6 bases stayed unmatched. In DNA form, the CDR3 reads TGCGCCAGCAGCTGGACGGGCGGGAGCTCCTACGAGCAGTACTTC. The encoded protein is CASSWTGGSSYEQYF.

V and J are TRBV28 and TRBJ1-1; D gene uncertain. Germline V gives CDR1 MDHEN, CDR2 SYDVKM. The V and J ends lost 7 bases and 11 bases respectively, with 14 bases between them. The CDR3 consists of 11 residues. CDR3 sequence reads: CASTGRVEAFF. CDR3 DNA: TGTGCCAGCACGGGGAGGGTGGAGGCTTTCTTT.

The chain has TRBV6-1 and TRBJ2-7, with TRBD1 as a possible D gene (5 bases). This CDR3 has 15 residues. The germline V and J ends were trimmed by 7 bases and 4 bases, with 20 bases remaining between them. CDR1 MNHNS and CDR2 SASEGT come from the germline V gene. CDR3 coding DNA: TGTGCCAGCACCACAAGAGCAGGGTTGATATACGAGCAGTACTTC. Protein product: CASTTRAGLIYEQYF.

The chain is built from TRBV6-5 and TRBJ1-1; 9 bases line up with TRBD1. Germline lookup yields CDR1 MNHEY and CDR2 SVGAGI. The CDR3 length is 15 residues. The J segment lost 4 bases and the V segment lost 6 bases, leaving 9 bases of the junction unmatched. Written as DNA, the CDR3 is TGTGCCAGCAGGGGACAGGGTTCTGGGAGCACTGAAGCTTTCTTT. Protein: CASRGQGSGSTEAFF.

This rearrangement joins TRBV5-6 to TRBJ2-7; weak D call: TRBD2 (6 bases). In germline, CDR1 is SGHDT, CDR2 YYEEEE. V gave up 0 bases and J gave up 4 bases, with 11 bases separating them. The CDR3 extends over 14 amino acids. CDR3 coding DNA: TGTGCCAGCAGCTTGGGGCCGGGAGCTTACGAGCAGTACTTC. This encodes CASSLGPGAYEQYF.

V is TRBV28 and J is TRBJ1-6; tentative D call: TRBD1 (6 bases). Germline V gives CDR1 MDHEN, CDR2 SYDVKM. The CDR3 sequence is 14 residues long. V was shortened by 6 bases and J by 8 bases, with 14 bases between the two germline ends. The CDR3 sequence is CASRGGGVYSPLHF. CDR3 bases: TGTGCCAGCAGAGGGGGAGGGGTATATTCACCCCTCCACTTT.

This clone has just a few counts. This chain links TRBV9 with TRBJ2-3; D is uncertain. The germline V gene has CDR1 SGDLS and CDR2 YYNGEE. V lost 3 bases, J lost 7 bases, and 15 bases lay in between. The CDR3 covers 14 residues. The CDR3 spells CASSAPTRANTQYF. The CDR3 bases are TGTGCCAGCAGCGCCCCGACCCGAGCGAATACGCAGTATTTT.

The chain recombines TRBV2 with TRBJ1-5; the match to TRBD1 covers 9 bases. CDR1 is SNHLY and CDR2 is FYNNEI in the germline V gene. V lost 6 bases, J lost 0 bases, and 9 bases stayed unmatched. This CDR3 is built from 17 residues. CDR3 protein: CASSLPGQGTSNQPQHF. As DNA, the CDR3 is TGTGCCAGCAGCTTACCGGGACAGGGAACTAGCAATCAGCCCCAGCATTTT.

This clone has just one count. This chain links TRBV18 with TRBJ1-2; D perhaps matches TRBD1 (5 bases). Trimming cost V 3 bases and J 0 bases, with 14 bases left between them. The CDR3 totals 16 residues. The germline V gene has CDR1 KGHSH and CDR2 LQKENI. The CDR3 nucleotides read TGTGCCAGCTCACCTCGACAGATCCCGACTAACTATGGCTACACCTTC. This encodes CASSPRQIPTNYGYTF.

The genes are TRBV27 and TRBJ1-5, with 9 nucleotides matching TRBD1. Germline trimming cut 11 bases from V and 0 bases from J; bases unmatched to any gene: 17. This CDR3 has 18 amino acids. CDR1 MNHEY and CDR2 SMNVEV come from the germline V gene (reference sequence). CDR3 residues: CAGRTTGGNIGSNQPQHF. The CDR3 DNA sequence: TGTGCCGGCCGCACAACAGGGGGCAATATAGGTAGCAATCAGCCCCAGCATTTT.